The 10 T cell receptor beta chains below were found in one sample sequenced in a study of beta chain features in type 1 diabetes. Study-wide results and caveats: Moderate yet significant TCRB CDR3 shortening was seen in Type 1 diabetes patients in all four CD4+ subsets.

Sequencing targeted expressed TCRB transcripts, as all isolated RNA had been reverse transcribed. Sequenced by immunoSEQ multiplex PCR; TCRdb stores in-frame clones only, minus some. The table includes roughly 150,000 clones, less than 9.5% detected once. Antigens for these TCRs are unknown. Sequencing used central memory CD4+ T cells from blood. The receptor source for this set is a woman in her 40s with type 1 diabetes.

V gene TRBV4-3 combines with J gene TRBJ1-2, with D perhaps TRBD1 (6 bases). The CDR3 totals 15 residues. Germline CDR1 and CDR2: LGHNA and YSLEER. V dropped 6 bases and J dropped 7 bases, with 21 bases sitting between them. CDR3 coding DNA: TGCGCCAGCAGTCCGAATACAGGGAATGGTGTTGGCTACACCTTC. Protein: CASSPNTGNGVGYTF.

This clone was counted between two and nine times. V gene TRBV15 combines with J gene TRBJ2-3, with D perhaps TRBD1 (6 bases). The germline V and J ends were trimmed by 0 bases and 3 bases, with 16 bases remaining between them. This CDR3 is 17 amino acids long. Germline CDR1 and CDR2: LNHNV and YYDKDF (reference sequence). The CDR3 loop reads CATSRDLRGEGTDTQYF. The CDR3 bases are TGTGCCACCAGCAGAGACCTCAGGGGTGAGGGAACAGATACGCAGTATTTT. Combining the CDR3 with reference TRBV15 and TRBJ2-3 gives the whole variable domain DAMVIQNPRYQVTQFGKPVTLSCSQTLNHNVMYWYQQKSSQAPKLLFHYYDKDFNNEADTPDNFQSRRPNTSFCFLDIRSPGLGDTAMYLCATSRDLRGEGTDTQYFGPGTRLTVL.

V usage is TRBV7-6 and J usage is TRBJ2-5, with TRBD2 matching 7 bases. Germline loops: CDR1 SGHVS, CDR2 FNYEAQ. With 5 bases clipped from V and 5 bases from J, the junction kept 5 bases outside the gene matches. The CDR3 totals 13 residues. DNA for the CDR3: TGTGCCAGCAGCAAACTAGCGACGGAGACCCAGTACTTC. Residues: CASSKLATETQYF.

The gene calls are TRBV5-1 and TRBJ2-7; possibly TRBD1 for D (6 bases). Germline CDR1 reads SGHRS; CDR2 reads YFSETQ. The CDR3 loop spans 14 amino acids. The ends were cut back, 4 bases at V and 0 bases at J, with 11 bases in the middle. CDR3 residues: CASSATGSSYEQYF. The CDR3 coding sequence is TGCGCCAGCAGCGCCACAGGGAGCTCCTACGAGCAGTACTTC.

The chain carries TRBV5-6 and TRBJ1-2, with no clear D. Trimming took off 0 bases at V and 0 bases at J, with 6 bases between the two ends. In germline, CDR1 is SGHDT, CDR2 YYEEEE. This CDR3 is 14 amino acids long. DNA for the CDR3: TGTGCCAGCAGCTTGGCCAACTCTAACTATGGCTACACCTTC. Residues: CASSLANSNYGYTF.

This clone turned up a few times. The chain is built from TRBV6-6 and TRBJ1-5; D gene ambiguous. The V and J ends lost 6 bases and 5 bases respectively, with 8 bases between them. This CDR3 has 12 residues. The germline gives CDR1 MNHNY, CDR2 SVGAGI (reference sequence). CDR3 coding DNA: TGTGCCAGCAGCCCGAGGGATCAGCCCCAGCATTTT. It yields the protein CASSPRDQPQHF.

This clone was counted at least ten times. This chain links TRBV4-3 with TRBJ2-2; TRBD1 matches 8 bases. The CDR3 sequence is 15 residues long. V lost 2 bases, J lost 6 bases, and 5 bases stayed unmatched. The germline V gene has CDR1 LGHNA and CDR2 YSLEER. This CDR3 is CASSQKTGDAGELFF. The DNA of the CDR3 is TGCGCCAGCAGCCAAAAGACAGGGGACGCCGGGGAGCTGTTTTTT.

This chain connects TRBV10-3 to TRBJ1-1, with a weak D call TRBD1 (6 bases). Trimming cost V 6 bases and J 3 bases, with 14 bases left between them. The length of the CDR3 is 14 residues. Germline V gene lookup returns CDR1 ENHRY and CDR2 SYGVKD. The CDR3 nucleotides read TGTGCCATCAGGAGGGACACGAGATACACTGAAGCTTTCTTT. Residues: CAIRRDTRYTEAFF.

The V call is TRBV5-1, the J call TRBJ1-2; the D gene is possibly TRBD1 (6 bases). This CDR3 comprises 14 residues. CDR1 is SGHRS and CDR2 is YFSETQ in the germline V gene. Trimming took 0 bases from V and 8 from J, leaving 14 bases between them. CDR3 sequence (DNA): TGCGCCAGCAGCTTGGCGGGGGGGGCCGGCGGCTACACCTTC. Amino acids: CASSLAGGAGGYTF.

The J gene is TRBJ1-2, the V gene TRBV10-3, with 7 bases identical to TRBD1. J was trimmed by 7 bases and V by 3 bases; bases with no gene match: 2. The CDR3 runs 12 residues. Germline V lookup: CDR1 ENHRY, CDR2 SYGVKD. The chain's CDR3 is CAISEGGIGYTF. The CDR3 nucleotides read TGTGCCATCAGTGAAGGGGGCATTGGCTACACCTTC.